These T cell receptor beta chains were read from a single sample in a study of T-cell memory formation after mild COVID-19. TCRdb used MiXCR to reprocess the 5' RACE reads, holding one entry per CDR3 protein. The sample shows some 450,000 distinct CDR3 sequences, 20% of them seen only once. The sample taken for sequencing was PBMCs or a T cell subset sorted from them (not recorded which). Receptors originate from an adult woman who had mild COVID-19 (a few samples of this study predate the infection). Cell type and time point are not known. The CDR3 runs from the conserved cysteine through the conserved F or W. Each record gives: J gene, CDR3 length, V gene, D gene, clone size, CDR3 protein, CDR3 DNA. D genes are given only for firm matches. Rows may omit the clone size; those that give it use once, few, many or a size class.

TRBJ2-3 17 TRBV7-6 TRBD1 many CASSLGQGTWRTDTQYF TGTGCCAGCAGCTTGGGACAGGGGACTTGGAGAACAGATACGCAGTATTTT
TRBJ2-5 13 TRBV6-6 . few CASSFRQTKDQYF TGTGCCAGCAGTTTCCGACAGACGAAAGACCAGTACTTC
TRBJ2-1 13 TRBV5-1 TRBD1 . CASSLTGAHEQFF TGCGCCAGCAGCTTGACAGGGGCCCATGAGCAGTTCTTC
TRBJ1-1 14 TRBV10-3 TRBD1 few CAISETGGSSEAFF TGTGCCATCAGTGAGACAGGGGGCTCGAGTGAAGCTTTCTTT
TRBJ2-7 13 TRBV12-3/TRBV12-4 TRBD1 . CASSPEGAYEQYF TGTGCCAGCAGCCCTGAGGGGGCTTACGAGCAGTACTTC
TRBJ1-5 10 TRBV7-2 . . CAIGNQPQHF TGTGCCATCGGAAATCAGCCCCAGCATTTT
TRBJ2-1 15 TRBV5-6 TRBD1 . CASSLAGGYYNEQFF TGTGCCAGCAGCTTGGCAGGGGGCTATTACAATGAGCAGTTCTTC
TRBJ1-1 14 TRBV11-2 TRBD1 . CASSAGQVNTEAFF TGTGCCAGCAGCGCGGGACAGGTGAACACTGAAGCTTTCTTT
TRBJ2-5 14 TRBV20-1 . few CSASRDRLGETQYF TGCAGTGCTAGTAGGGACCGACTAGGGGAGACCCAGTACTTC
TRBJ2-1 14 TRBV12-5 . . CASGLGLANNEQFF TGTGCTAGCGGGTTGGGGCTAGCGAACAATGAGCAGTTCTTC
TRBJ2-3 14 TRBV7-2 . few CASSLAETAPVQYF TGTGCCAGCAGCTTAGCGGAGACCGCCCCAGTGCAGTATTTT
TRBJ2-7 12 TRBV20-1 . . CSAKRDSYEQYF TGCAGTGCTAAACGGGACTCCTACGAGCAGTACTTC
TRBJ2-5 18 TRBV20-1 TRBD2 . CSARDEWLAGPRRETQYF TGCAGTGCTAGAGATGAGTGGCTAGCGGGCCCTCGGCGGGAGACCCAGTACTTC
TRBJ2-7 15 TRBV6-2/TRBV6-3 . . CASSYPGRTVYEQYF TGTGCCAGCAGTTACCCCGGGCGGACAGTCTACGAGCAGTACTTC
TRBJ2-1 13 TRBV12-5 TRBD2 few CASGASGNNEQFF TGTGCTAGTGGTGCTAGCGGGAACAATGAGCAGTTCTTC
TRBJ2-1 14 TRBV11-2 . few CASSPTREDNEQFF TGTGCCAGCAGCCCTACTAGAGAGGACAATGAGCAGTTCTTC
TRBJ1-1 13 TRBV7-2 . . CASSLTLITEAFF TGTGCCAGCAGCTTAACGCTGATCACTGAAGCTTTCTTT
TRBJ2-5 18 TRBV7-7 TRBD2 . CASSRGPSGGASGVTQYF TGTGCCAGCAGTCGAGGTCCTAGCGGGGGGGCCTCGGGGGTGACCCAGTACTTC
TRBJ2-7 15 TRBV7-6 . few CASSLESGAIYEQYF TGTGCCAGCAGCTTAGAGTCGGGGGCCATCTACGAGCAGTACTTC
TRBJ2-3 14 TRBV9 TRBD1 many CASSRQGRADTQYF TGTGCCAGCAGTAGACAGGGGCGCGCAGATACGCAGTATTTT
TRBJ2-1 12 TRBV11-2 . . CASSLDRHEQFF TGTGCCAGCAGCTTAGATCGGCATGAGCAGTTCTTC
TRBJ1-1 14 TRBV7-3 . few CASSLHGADTEAFF TGTGCCAGCAGCTTACATGGGGCAGACACTGAAGCTTTCTTT
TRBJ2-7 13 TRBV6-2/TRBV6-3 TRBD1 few CASSYNRGYEQYF TGTGCCAGCAGTTACAACAGGGGTTACGAGCAGTACTTC
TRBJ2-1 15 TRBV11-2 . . CASSLRGTYYNEQFF TGTGCCAGCAGCTTACGCGGGACTTACTACAATGAGCAGTTCTTC
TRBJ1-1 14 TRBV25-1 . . CASSESIVPTEAFF TGTGCCAGCAGTGAATCAATAGTTCCCACTGAAGCTTTCTTT
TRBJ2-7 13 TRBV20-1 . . CSARGNRSYEQYF TGCAGTGCTAGAGGAAACCGGTCCTACGAGCAGTACTTC
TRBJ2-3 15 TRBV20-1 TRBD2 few CSARNLAGNSDTQYF TGCAGTGCTAGAAACCTAGCGGGAAACTCAGATACGCAGTATTTT
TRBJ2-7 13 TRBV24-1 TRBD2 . CATSDLSGDEQYF TGTGCCACCAGTGACTTAAGCGGGGACGAGCAGTACTTC
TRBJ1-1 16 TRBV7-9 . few CASSPHNRPRPTEAFF TGTGCCAGCAGCCCACACAATCGGCCTCGCCCCACTGAAGCTTTCTTT
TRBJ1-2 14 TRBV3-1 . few CASSRSGEVYGYTF TGTGCCAGCAGCCGATCTGGGGAGGTCTATGGCTACACCTTC
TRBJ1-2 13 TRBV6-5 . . CASSYSIAWGYTF TGTGCCAGCAGTTACTCGATAGCATGGGGCTACACCTTC
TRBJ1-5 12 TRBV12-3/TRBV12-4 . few CASSLGAAPQHF TGTGCCAGCAGTTTAGGTGCGGCGCCCCAGCATTTT
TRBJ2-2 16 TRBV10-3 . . CAISEEEGSLTGELFF TGTGCCATCAGTGAGGAGGAGGGATCCCTCACCGGGGAGCTGTTTTTT